This entry concerns a single TCR beta chain. Its target is not known. The sort gate was single viable CD3+CD4+CD8-CD45RO+ cells for memory CD4+ T cells. Serum IgG to CMV pp150, pp28, p38 and p52 defined serostatus. Positive selection with CD4 microbeads enriched total CD4+ T cells. Authors' methods: After removing out-of-frame reads, under 2.5 million distinct TCRbeta sequences remained. Repertoires were generated with immunoSEQ multiplex PCR, while TCRdb's copy carries only in-frame clones and drops some. V and J calls and clone size come straight from that table; D and trimming were deduced from the DNA. The table lists 40,000 or so clones, roughly 83% of them singletons. The CDR3 runs to 16 residues. This sample is part of a study of memory CD4+ T cells and cytomegalovirus serostatus. Study-level points and caveats: Of under 200 reported CMV TCRbeta sequences, around 62 were found in memory CD4+ repertoires.

This TCR was sampled from an adult in good health and CMV-seronegative. V is TRBV12-2 and J is TRBJ2-7; the table's D call, TRBD2, has no DNA check behind it. TRBV12-2 is a documented pseudogene. The sequencing sample was made of memory CD4+ T cells from blood. Here the CDR3 reads CASRFGRDGSSYEQYF. Written as DNA, the CDR3 is TGTGCAAGTCGCTTCGGGCGGGACGGGAGCTCCTACGAGCAGTACTTC.